This entry lists 21 T cell receptor beta chains sequenced from one sample in a study of T cell changes during pregnancy in multiple sclerosis. Assay used: immunoSEQ multiplex PCR; TCRdb lists only in-frame clones, some missing. The repertoire has under 20,000 clones, roughly nine tenths of them found once; the top ten carry 7.5%. The starting material was CD8+ T cells from peripheral blood mononuclear cells, obtained in the second trimester of pregnancy. The receptors were sampled from a female donor in good health, enrolled as a control in a pregnancy study.

The J gene is TRBJ2-5, the V gene TRBV15; 8 bases align to TRBD2. V shed 5 bases, J shed 5 bases, and the junction held 13 bases outside the gene matches. The CDR3 is 16 residues long. The germline CDR1 and CDR2 sequences are LNHNV and YYDKDF (reference sequence). This chain's CDR3 is CATSEGGERGSETQYF. CDR3 nucleotide sequence: TGTGCCACCAGCGAAGGGGGAGAGCGGGGGTCGGAGACCCAGTACTTC.

The chain employs TRBV9 and TRBJ2-3; the D gene is possibly TRBD2 (5 bases). Trimming shortened V by 3 bases and J by 8 bases, and 7 bases separated the two germline ends. CDR1 and CDR2 from the germline V gene are SGDLS and YYNGEE. The CDR3 spans 11 residues. CDR3 sequence reads: CASSARGTQYF. For the CDR3, the DNA is TGTGCCAGCAGCGCCCGGGGTACGCAGTATTTT.

The chain joins TRBV19 to TRBJ2-1; perhaps TRBD2 as D (6 bases). The CDR3 is 15 residues long. Germline V gene lookup returns CDR1 LNHDA and CDR2 SQIVND (reference sequence). V lost 6 bases and J lost 6, with 18 bases in between. CDR3 sequence: CASRAASGWSNEQFF. In DNA form, the CDR3 reads TGTGCCAGTAGAGCCGCAAGCGGGTGGAGCAATGAGCAGTTCTTC.

The CDR3 DNA reads TGTGCCAGCAGTTTAGGAGCGACAGGGGCCGCATCCTACGAGCAGTACTTC. Translation gives CASSLGATGAASYEQYF. The V and J genes are TRBV27 and TRBJ2-7, with 8 positions matching TRBD1. Germline lookup yields CDR1 MNHEY and CDR2 SMNVEV (reference sequence). With V trimmed by 2 bases and J by 1 base, 10 bases remained unmatched. This CDR3 region has 17 residues.

This clone was observed a handful of times. The rearrangement joins TRBV4-2 to TRBJ2-1; D is possibly TRBD2 (7 bases). This CDR3 is 16 amino acids long. V gave up 1 base and J gave up 5 bases, with 15 bases separating them. Germline values: CDR1 LGHNA, CDR2 YNFKEQ. This CDR3 reads CASSQVGRGLHNEQFF. The CDR3 nucleotides read TGTGCCAGCAGCCAAGTTGGGCGGGGGCTCCACAATGAGCAGTTCTTC.

The V call is TRBV28, the J call TRBJ2-3; D ambiguous. Trimming took off 3 bases at V and 2 bases at J, with 6 bases between the two ends. CDR1 is MDHEN and CDR2 is SYDVKM in the germline V gene. This CDR3 region has 13 residues. The CDR3 DNA follows: TGTGCCAGCAGTTTCCGAGCCACAGATACGCAGTATTTT. Translation: CASSFRATDTQYF.

The DNA of the CDR3 is TGTGCCAGCAGTTTAGCTATGGGACTAGCGGGAGACAATGAGCAGTTCTTC. It yields the protein CASSLAMGLAGDNEQFF. V is TRBV27 and J is TRBJ2-1; 14 nucleotides line up with TRBD2. The CDR3 length is 17 residues. Per the germline V gene, CDR1 is MNHEY and CDR2 is SMNVEV (reference sequence). The trim removed 2 bases at V and 5 bases at J, leaving 5 bases unmatched.

The rearrangement uses TRBV29-1 and TRBJ1-2; D is ambiguous. Trimming pared 0 bases from V and 5 bases from J, leaving 10 bases between. In germline, CDR1 is SQVTM, CDR2 ANQGSEA. There are 13 residues in the CDR3. CDR3: CSVEETVYYGYTF. CDR3 bases: TGCAGCGTTGAAGAAACAGTTTATTATGGCTACACCTTC.

The chain has TRBV6-4 and TRBJ2-2; no reliable D call. Germline V gene sequence: CDR1 MRHNA, CDR2 SNTAGT. V shed 3 bases and J shed 3 bases, with 11 bases lying between them. The CDR3 consists of 15 residues. The CDR3 DNA reads as TGTGCCAGCAGTGATAAAGGCGGCGACACCGGGGAGCTGTTTTTT. Translated, it gives CASSDKGGDTGELFF.

The gene calls are TRBV27 and TRBJ2-7; 9 bases align to TRBD1. This CDR3 has 13 amino acids. Per germline, CDR1 MNHEY and CDR2 SMNVEV (reference sequence). V dropped 5 bases and J dropped 3; count of bases not matched to a gene: 2. The DNA of the CDR3 is TGTGCCAGCAGTCCGGGACAGGGCTACGAGCAGTACTTC. It translates to CASSPGQGYEQYF.

DNA for the CDR3: TGTGCCAGCAGTGCAGGGCCAGATACGCAGTATTTT. This translates into CASSAGPDTQYF. The rearrangement links TRBV2 to TRBJ2-3, with D possibly matching TRBD1 (5 bases). The CDR3 contains 12 residues. Germline V gene data show CDR1 as SNHLY and CDR2 as FYNNEI. V lost 4 bases and J 4 bases, leaving 6 bases between the germline ends.

The genes are TRBV4-2 and TRBJ2-7, with a tentative D call TRBD2 (5 bases). Germline CDR1 reads LGHNA; CDR2 reads YNFKEQ. V gave up 0 bases and J gave up 3 bases, with 12 bases separating them. This CDR3 region has 15 residues. The CDR3 region has the DNA TGTGCCAGCAGCCAAGAGATAGGGAGTTTCTACGAGCAGTACTTC. Its protein product is CASSQEIGSFYEQYF.

This chain links TRBV19 with TRBJ2-2; D is unclear. V was cut by 2 bases and J by 6 bases, with 7 bases left in between. CDR3 length equals 13 residues. CDR1 LNHDA and CDR2 SQIVND come from the germline V gene (reference sequence). The CDR3 DNA sequence: TGTGCCAGTAGTATATCTATTTCCGGGGAGCTGTTTTTT. It encodes CASSISISGELFF. The whole variable domain, filled in from reference TRBV19 and TRBJ2-2, reads DGGITQSPKYLFRKEGQNVTLSCEQNLNHDAMYWYRQDPGQGLRLIYYSQIVNDFQKGDIAEGYSVSREKKESFPLTVTSAQKNPTAFYLCASSISISGELFFGEGSRLTVL.

The gene calls are TRBV23-1 and TRBJ2-1, with D maybe TRBD1 (8 bases). TRBV23-1 is classed as an ORF, of uncertain function. This CDR3 contains 16 residues. The V end lost 0 bases, the J end lost 4 bases, and 13 bases lay between the germline ends. The CDR3 loop is CASSQSDREGYNEQFF. The CDR3 nucleotides read TGCGCCAGCAGTCAATCGGACAGGGAGGGGTACAATGAGCAGTTCTTC.

The count of this clone is one. The rearrangement links TRBV18 to TRBJ2-1; 10 bases are a match to TRBD2. Germline-derived CDR1 and CDR2 are KGHSH and LQKENI. The CDR3 sequence is 16 residues long. J gave up 3 bases and V 3 bases, and 5 bases lay outside the gene matches. DNA of the CDR3: TGTGCCAGCTCACCTTCCCTAGCGGGGGACTACAATGAGCAGTTCTTC. The encoded protein is CASSPSLAGDYNEQFF.

This chain joins TRBV2 and TRBJ2-1, with TRBD2 matching over 8 bases. The germline CDR1 and CDR2 sequences are SNHLY and FYNNEI. The junction had 21 bases not matched to a gene; V was cut back by 9 bases and J by 11 bases. The CDR3 covers 16 residues. The CDR3 region has the DNA TGTGCCAGTTATAGTGGTGGGACTAGTTGGTATTTACAGCAGTTCTTC. Its protein is CASYSGGTSWYLQQFF.

The rearrangement links TRBV5-6 to TRBJ2-3; tentative D call: TRBD1 (5 bases). Trimming cost V 0 bases and J 5 bases, with 7 bases left between them. Germline CDR1 reads SGHDT; CDR2 reads YYEEEE. The CDR3 length is 13 residues. The CDR3 DNA reads as TGTGCCAGCAGCTTGGATAGGGGAGATACGCAGTATTTT. Translation gives CASSLDRGDTQYF.

The rearrangement links TRBV27 to TRBJ2-7; a possible D gene is TRBD1 (6 bases). Germline CDR1 and CDR2: MNHEY and SMNVEV (reference sequence). The CDR3 spans 14 residues. Trimming left V 3 bases short and J 0 bases short, with 9 bases between. The CDR3 reads CASSFGQSSYEQYF. The CDR3 DNA sequence: TGTGCCAGCAGTTTCGGACAGAGCTCCTACGAGCAGTACTTC.

CDR3 sequence reads: CASSVEASGGAIDEQYF. As DNA, the CDR3 is TGTGCCAGCAGCGTAGAGGCTAGCGGGGGCGCCATCGACGAGCAGTACTTC. The gene calls are TRBV9 and TRBJ2-7, with 10 nucleotides matching TRBD2. J lost 5 bases, V lost 0 bases, and 11 bases had no gene match. The germline CDR1 and CDR2 sequences are SGDLS and YYNGEE. The CDR3 sequence is 17 residues long.

The V gene is TRBV6-1, the J gene TRBJ1-3; D remains ambiguous. This CDR3 is 16 amino acids long. The V gene's germline CDR1 is MNHNS and CDR2 SASEGT. The germline V and J ends were trimmed by 2 bases and 0 bases, with 11 bases remaining between them. CDR3 sequence (DNA): TGTGCCAGCAGTGAATCGTTGGAGGGCTCTGGAAACACCATATATTTT. It is translated as CASSESLEGSGNTIYF.

The V and J genes are TRBV4-1 and TRBJ1-1; D is unclear. Germline values: CDR1 MGHRA, CDR2 YSYEKL. The CDR3 contains 16 residues. V was shortened by 4 bases and J by 1 base, with 16 bases between the two germline ends. The CDR3 DNA follows: TGCGCCAGCAGCCCCAGCGGAGGCGCCGCGAACACTGAAGCTTTCTTT. Residues: CASSPSGGAANTEAFF.